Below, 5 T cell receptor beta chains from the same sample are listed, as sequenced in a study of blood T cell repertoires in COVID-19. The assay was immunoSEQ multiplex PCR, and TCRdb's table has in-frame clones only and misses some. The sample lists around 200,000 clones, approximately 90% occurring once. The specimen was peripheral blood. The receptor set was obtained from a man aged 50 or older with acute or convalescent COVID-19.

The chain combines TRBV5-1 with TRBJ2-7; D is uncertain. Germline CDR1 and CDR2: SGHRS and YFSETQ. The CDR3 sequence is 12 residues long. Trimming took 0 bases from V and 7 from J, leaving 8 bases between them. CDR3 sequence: CASSLALGEQYF. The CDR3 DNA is TGCGCCAGCAGCTTGGCCCTCGGGGAGCAGTACTTC.

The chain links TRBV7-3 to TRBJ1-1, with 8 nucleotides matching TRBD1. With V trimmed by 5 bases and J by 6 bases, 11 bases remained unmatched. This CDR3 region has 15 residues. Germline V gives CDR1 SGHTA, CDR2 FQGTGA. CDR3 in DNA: TGTGCCAGCAGCCCCGGGACAGGCTTGTCGGCTGAAGCTTTCTTT. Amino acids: CASSPGTGLSAEAFF.

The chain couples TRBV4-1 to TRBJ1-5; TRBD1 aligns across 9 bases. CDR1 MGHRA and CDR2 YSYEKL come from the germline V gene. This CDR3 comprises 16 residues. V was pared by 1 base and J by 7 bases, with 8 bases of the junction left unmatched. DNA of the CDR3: TGCGCCAGCAGCCAAGGGGTCGGGACAGGGAACCAGCCCCAGCATTTT. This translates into CASSQGVGTGNQPQHF.

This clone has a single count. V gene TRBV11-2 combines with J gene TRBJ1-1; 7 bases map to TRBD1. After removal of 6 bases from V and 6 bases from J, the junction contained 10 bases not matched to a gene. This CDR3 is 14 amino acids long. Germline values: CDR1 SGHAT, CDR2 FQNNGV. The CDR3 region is CASSTDRLIAEAFF. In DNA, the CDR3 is TGTGCCAGCAGTACGGACAGGTTGATAGCTGAAGCTTTCTTT.

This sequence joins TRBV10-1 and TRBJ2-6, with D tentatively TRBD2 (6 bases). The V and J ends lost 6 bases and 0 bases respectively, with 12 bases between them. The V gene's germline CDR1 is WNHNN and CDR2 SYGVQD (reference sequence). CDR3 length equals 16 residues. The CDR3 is CASSLGGNSGANVLTF. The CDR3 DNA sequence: TGCGCCAGCAGCTTAGGAGGGAACTCTGGGGCCAACGTCCTGACTTTC.